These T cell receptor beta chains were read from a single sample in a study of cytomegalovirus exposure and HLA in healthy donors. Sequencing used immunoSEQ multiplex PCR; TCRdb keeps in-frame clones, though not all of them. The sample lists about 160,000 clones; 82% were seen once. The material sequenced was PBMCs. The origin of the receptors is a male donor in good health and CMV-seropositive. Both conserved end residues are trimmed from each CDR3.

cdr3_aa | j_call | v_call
ASSLGANTEAF | TRBJ1-1 | TRBV7-2
ASTRTGEPYEQY | TRBJ2-7 | TRBV6-6
ASSLLGLAGLNEQF | TRBJ2-1 | TRBV7-8
ASSFRRTSGSSYEQY | TRBJ2-7 | TRBV7-2
ASSGGRGQYSDTQY | TRBJ2-3 | TRBV5-6
ASSKGGGGANVLT | TRBJ2-6 | TRBV9
ASRITGAREQY | TRBJ2-7 | TRBV2
ASSIAVDNEQF | TRBJ2-1 | TRBV19
ASSEYTVEAKSPLH | TRBJ1-6 | TRBV25-1
ASSPPDRAGQPQH | TRBJ1-5 | TRBV28
AWEEGPTQETQY | TRBJ2-5 | TRBV30
ASSLRTGNQETQY | TRBJ2-5 | TRBV7-8
ASSPGQGTYEQY | . | TRBV28
ASSEVWGGSNQPQH | TRBJ1-5 | TRBV6-1